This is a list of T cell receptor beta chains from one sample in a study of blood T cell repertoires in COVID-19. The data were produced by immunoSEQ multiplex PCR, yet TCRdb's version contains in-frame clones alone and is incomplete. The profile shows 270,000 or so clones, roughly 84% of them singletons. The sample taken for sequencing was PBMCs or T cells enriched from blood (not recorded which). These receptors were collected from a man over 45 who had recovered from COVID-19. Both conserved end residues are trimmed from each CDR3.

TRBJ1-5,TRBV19,ASSIEGQANQPQH
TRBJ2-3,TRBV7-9,ASSPTGGTDTQY
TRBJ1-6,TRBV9,ASSRGGDRGSPLH
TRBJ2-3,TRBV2,ASSDARLPTDTQY
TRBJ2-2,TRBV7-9,ASRQDRAPGELF
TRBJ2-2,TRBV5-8,ASRKTFGSANTGELF
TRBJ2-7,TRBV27,ASSPTSVYTYEQY
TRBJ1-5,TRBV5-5,ASSSTGGAFIGNQPQH
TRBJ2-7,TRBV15,ATSTPGQGIPEQY
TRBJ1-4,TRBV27,ASSSNPHRKSNEKLF
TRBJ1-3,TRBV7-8,ASSPDSSSGNTIY
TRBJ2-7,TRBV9,ASSVLTEGEQY
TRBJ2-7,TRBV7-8,ASTLGGGNYEQY
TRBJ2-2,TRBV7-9,ASSLGTGVTGELF
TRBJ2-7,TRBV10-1,ASSVQGSYEQY
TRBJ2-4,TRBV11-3,ASSSHFAIGKNIQY
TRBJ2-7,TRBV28,ASSRDRLGEQY
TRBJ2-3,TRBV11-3,ASSSRTSGSPDTQY
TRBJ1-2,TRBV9,ASSVATYYGYT
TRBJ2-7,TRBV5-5,ASSLSRDRPYEQY
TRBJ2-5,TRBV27,ASSLTSGSFETQY
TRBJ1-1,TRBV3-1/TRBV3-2,ASSPSPSITPF
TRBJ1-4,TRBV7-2,ASSSPGQGADEKLF
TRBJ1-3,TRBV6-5,ASTEPGDSGNTIY
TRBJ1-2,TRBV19,ASSFDRGLYGYT
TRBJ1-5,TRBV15,ATSRGQGMFNQPQH
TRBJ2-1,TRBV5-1,ASSVRVGQIVEQF
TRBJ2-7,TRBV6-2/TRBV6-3,ASSYQFGQYEQY
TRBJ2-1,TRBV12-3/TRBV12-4,ASSFRGYNEQF
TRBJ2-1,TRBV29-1,SVIPRTGDYNEQF
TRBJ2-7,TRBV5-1,ASSLADREVYEQY
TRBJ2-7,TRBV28,ASSLPLQGAYEQY
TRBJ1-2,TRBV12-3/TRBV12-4,ASSLTGLGYT
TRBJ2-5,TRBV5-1,ASSSGTSGAKETQY
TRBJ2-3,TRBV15,ATSRARGTSGSWGTDTQY
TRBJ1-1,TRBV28,ASKWSGKGTEAF
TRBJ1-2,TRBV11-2,ASSLGGANYGYT
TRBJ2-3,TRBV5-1,ASSVQGQGADTQY
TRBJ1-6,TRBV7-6,ASSGTENSPLH
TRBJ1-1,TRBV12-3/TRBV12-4,ASSRGQTEAF
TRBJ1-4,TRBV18,ASSPAPRDEKLF
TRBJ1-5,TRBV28,ASSQGQGQQPQH
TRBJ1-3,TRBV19,ASRTTRSSGNTIY
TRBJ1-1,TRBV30,AWSVRRTGMTEAF
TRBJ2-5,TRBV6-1,ASSDYGETQY
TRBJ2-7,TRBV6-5,ASTGGSEVYEQY
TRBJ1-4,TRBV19,ASSLGQGSGGEKLF
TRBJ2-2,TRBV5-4,ASSSGLAGVRTGELF
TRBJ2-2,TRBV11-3,ASSLVTGFPQSGELF